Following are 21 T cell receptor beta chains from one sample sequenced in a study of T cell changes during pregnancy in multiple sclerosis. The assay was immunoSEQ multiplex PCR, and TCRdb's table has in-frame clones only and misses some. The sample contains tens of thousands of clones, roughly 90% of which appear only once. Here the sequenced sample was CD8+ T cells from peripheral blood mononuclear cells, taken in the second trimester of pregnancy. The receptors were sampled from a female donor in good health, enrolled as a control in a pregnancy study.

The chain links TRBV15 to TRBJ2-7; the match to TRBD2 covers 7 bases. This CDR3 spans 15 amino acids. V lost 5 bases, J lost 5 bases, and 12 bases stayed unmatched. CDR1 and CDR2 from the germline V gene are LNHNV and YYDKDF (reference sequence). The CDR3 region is CATSGGVSGTHEQYF. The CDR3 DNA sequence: TGTGCCACCAGCGGGGGGGTCAGCGGGACCCACGAGCAGTACTTC.

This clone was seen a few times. The CDR3 protein is CSGVESYEQYF. In DNA form, the CDR3 reads TGCAGCGGGGTGGAGTCCTACGAGCAGTACTTC. The rearrangement uses TRBV29-1 and TRBJ2-7; D ambiguous. In germline, CDR1 is SQVTM, CDR2 ANQGSEA. The CDR3 sequence is 11 residues long. Trimming removed 7 bases at V and 1 base at J, with 8 bases between.

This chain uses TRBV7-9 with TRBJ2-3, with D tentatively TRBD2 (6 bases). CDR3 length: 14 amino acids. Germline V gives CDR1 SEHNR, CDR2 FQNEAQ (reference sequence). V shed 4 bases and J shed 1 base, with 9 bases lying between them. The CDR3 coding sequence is TGTGCCAGCAGCTCCGGGACTGGCACAGATACGCAGTATTTT. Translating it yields CASSSGTGTDTQYF. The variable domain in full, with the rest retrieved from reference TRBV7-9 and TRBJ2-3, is DTGVSQNPRHKITKRGQNVTFRCDPISEHNRLYWYRQTLGQGPEFLTYFQNEAQLEKSRLLSDRFSAERPKGSFSTLEIQRTEQGDSAMYLCASSSGTGTDTQYFGPGTRLTVL.

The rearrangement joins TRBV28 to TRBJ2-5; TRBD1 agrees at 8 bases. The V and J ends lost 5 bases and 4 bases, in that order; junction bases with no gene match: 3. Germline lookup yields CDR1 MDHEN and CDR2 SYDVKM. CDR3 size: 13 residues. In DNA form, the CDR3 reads TGTGCCAGCAGTACAGGGGGTGGAGAGACCCAGTACTTC. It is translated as CASSTGGGETQYF.

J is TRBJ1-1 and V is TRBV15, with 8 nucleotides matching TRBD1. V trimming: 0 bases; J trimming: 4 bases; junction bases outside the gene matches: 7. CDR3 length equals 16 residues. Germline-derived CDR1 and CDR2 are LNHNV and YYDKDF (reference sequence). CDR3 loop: CATSRDSPDRGTEAFF. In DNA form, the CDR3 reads TGTGCCACCAGCAGAGATAGCCCCGACAGGGGCACTGAAGCTTTCTTT.

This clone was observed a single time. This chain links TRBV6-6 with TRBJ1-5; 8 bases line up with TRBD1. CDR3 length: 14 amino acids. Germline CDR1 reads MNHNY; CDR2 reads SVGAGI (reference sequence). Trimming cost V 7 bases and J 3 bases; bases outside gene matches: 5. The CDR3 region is CASTKTGANQPQHF. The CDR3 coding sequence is TGTGCCAGCACCAAGACAGGGGCCAATCAGCCCCAGCATTTT.

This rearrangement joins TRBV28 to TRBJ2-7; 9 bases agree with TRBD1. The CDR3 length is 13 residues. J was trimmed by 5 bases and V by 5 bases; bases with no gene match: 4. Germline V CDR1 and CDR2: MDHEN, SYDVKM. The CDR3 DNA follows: TGTGCCAGCAGTCGGGACAGGGACCACGAGCAGTACTTC. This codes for CASSRDRDHEQYF.

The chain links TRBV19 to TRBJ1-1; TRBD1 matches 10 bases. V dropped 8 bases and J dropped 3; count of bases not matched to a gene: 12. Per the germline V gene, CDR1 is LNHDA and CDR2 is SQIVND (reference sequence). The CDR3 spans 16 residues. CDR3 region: CASPAPGQGLDTEAFF. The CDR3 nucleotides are TGTGCCAGTCCAGCCCCGGGACAGGGGTTAGACACTGAAGCTTTCTTT.

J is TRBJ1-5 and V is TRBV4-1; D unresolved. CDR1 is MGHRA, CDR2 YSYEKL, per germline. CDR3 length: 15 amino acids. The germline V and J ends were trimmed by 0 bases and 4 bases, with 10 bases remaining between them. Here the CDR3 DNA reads TGCGCCAGCAGCCAAGATTGGGGAGGTAATCAGCCCCAGCATTTT. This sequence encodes CASSQDWGGNQPQHF.

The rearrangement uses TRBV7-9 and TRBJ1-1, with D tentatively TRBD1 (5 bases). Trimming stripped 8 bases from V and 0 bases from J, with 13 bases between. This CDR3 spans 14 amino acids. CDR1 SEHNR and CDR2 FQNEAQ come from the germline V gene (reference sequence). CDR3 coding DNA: TGTGCCAGCGGTGTGACAGACATGAACACTGAAGCTTTCTTT. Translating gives CASGVTDMNTEAFF.

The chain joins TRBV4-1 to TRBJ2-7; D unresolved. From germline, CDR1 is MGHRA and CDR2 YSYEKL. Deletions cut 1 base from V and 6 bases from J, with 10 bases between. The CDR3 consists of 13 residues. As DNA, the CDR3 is TGCGCCAGCAGCCAAGGAACGGGTTCCGAGCAGTACTTC. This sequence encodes CASSQGTGSEQYF.

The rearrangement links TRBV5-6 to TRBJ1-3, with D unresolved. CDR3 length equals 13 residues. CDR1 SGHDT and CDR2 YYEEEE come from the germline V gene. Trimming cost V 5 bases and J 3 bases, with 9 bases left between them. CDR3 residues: CASRTFYGNTIYF. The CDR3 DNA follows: TGTGCCAGCAGGACTTTCTATGGAAACACCATATATTTT.

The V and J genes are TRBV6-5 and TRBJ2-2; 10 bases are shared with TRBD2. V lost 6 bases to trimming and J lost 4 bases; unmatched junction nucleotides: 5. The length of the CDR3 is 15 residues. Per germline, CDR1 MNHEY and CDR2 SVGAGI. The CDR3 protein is CASSPGLASTGELFF. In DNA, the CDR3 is TGTGCCAGCAGCCCGGGACTAGCGAGCACCGGGGAGCTGTTTTTT.

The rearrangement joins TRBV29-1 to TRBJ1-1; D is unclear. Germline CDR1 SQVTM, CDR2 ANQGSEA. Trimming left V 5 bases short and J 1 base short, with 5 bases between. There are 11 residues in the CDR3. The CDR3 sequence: CSVRQNTEAFF. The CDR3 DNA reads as TGCAGCGTTCGACAGAACACTGAAGCTTTCTTT.

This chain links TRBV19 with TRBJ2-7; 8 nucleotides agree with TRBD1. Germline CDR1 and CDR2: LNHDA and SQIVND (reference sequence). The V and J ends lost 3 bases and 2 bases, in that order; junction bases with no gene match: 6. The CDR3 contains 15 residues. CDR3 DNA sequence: TGTGCCAGTAGTATCGGGACAGGCACCACCTACGAGCAGTACTTC. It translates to CASSIGTGTTYEQYF.

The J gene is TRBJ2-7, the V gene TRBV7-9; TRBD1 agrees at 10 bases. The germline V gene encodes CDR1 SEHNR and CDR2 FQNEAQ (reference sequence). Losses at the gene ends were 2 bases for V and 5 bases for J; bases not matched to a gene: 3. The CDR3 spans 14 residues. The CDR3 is CASSLMTGGDEQYF. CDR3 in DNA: TGTGCCAGCAGCTTAATGACAGGGGGCGACGAGCAGTACTTC. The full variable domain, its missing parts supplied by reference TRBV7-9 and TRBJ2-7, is DTGVSQNPRHKITKRGQNVTFRCDPISEHNRLYWYRQTLGQGPEFLTYFQNEAQLEKSRLLSDRFSAERPKGSFSTLEIQRTEQGDSAMYLCASSLMTGGDEQYFGPGTRLTVT.

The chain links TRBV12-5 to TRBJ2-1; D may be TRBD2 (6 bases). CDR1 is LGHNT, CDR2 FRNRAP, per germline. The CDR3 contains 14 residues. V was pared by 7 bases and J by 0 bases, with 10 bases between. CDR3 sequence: CASAGGDSYNEQFF. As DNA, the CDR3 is TGTGCTAGTGCCGGGGGAGACTCCTACAATGAGCAGTTCTTC.

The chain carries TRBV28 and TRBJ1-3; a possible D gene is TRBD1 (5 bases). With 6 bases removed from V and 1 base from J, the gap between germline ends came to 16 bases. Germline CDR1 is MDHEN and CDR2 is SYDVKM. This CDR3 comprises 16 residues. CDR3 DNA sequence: TGTGCCAGCAGACAGGAGCCAACCTTATCTGGAAACACCATATATTTT. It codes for CASRQEPTLSGNTIYF.

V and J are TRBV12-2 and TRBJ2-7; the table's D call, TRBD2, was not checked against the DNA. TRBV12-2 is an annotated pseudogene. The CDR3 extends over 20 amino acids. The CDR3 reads CASRLALKRLAGLRDYEQYF. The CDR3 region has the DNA TGTGCAAGTCGCTTAGCGCTTAAGAGGCTAGCGGGCCTAAGGGACTACGAGCAGTACTTC.

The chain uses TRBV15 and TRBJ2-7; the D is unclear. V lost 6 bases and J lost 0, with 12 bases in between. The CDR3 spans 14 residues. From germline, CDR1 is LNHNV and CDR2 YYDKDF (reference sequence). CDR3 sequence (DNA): TGTGCCACCAGAACCACGCAGGACTCCTACGAGCAGTACTTC. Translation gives CATRTTQDSYEQYF.

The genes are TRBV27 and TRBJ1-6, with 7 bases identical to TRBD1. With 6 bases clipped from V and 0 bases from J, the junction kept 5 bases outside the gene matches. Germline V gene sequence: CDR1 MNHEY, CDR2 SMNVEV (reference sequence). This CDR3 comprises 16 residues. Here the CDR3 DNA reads TGTGCCAGCAGGGAGGGACAGAGCTCCTATAATTCACCCCTCCACTTT. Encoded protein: CASREGQSSYNSPLHF.